This TCR beta chain was retrieved from a study of OX40 agonist ivuxolimab in advanced cancers. Study summary: Ivuxolimab, an agonist antibody against OX40 (CD134), was given to patients. At 82.7% male, the cohort had a mean age of around 56 years, ranging from roughly 20 to 80.

TCRdb's table, derived via immunoSEQ multiplex PCR, lists solely in-frame clones and lacks some. The sample contains approximately 35,000 clones, roughly 80% of which appear only once. This clone is a singleton in its sample. Its antigen is unknown. V lost 6 bases to trimming and J lost 5 bases; unmatched junction nucleotides: 1. The CDR3 is made up of 15 amino acids. Germline lookup yields CDR1 MNHEY and CDR2 SVGAGI. Study-level results: Expanded clones were, on average, more numerous among CD8+ T cells than CD4+.

Source: CD4+ or CD8+ T cells sorted from blood, taken in a trial of the OX40 agonist ivuxolimab. This clonotype was sampled from an adult with an advanced solid tumor such as melanoma, head and neck, liver or kidney cancer. V gene TRBV6-5 combines with J gene TRBJ2-2; 15 positions match TRBD2. This chain's CDR3 is CASSGLAGGTGELFF. In DNA form, the CDR3 reads TGTGCCAGCAGCGGACTAGCGGGAGGGACCGGGGAGCTGTTTTTT.